This T cell receptor beta chain was recorded in a study of beta chain features in type 1 diabetes. Study-wide context: Examination of sorted cells across all samples involved 98,000,000 or so cells.

Since all of the isolated RNA was reverse transcribed, expressed TCRB transcripts were what got sequenced. It was found that naive, central memory and regulatory T cell samples averaged roughly 3.5 million reads. Profiling relied on immunoSEQ multiplex PCR, and the TCRdb table lists in-frame clones only, not all of them. The sample lists hundreds of thousands of clones, about an eighth seen once, with over 0.04% in the top ten. The germline V gene encodes CDR1 SGHVS and CDR2 FQNEAQ. Trimming took 7 bases from V and 4 from J; bases not matched to a gene: 9. The CDR3 is 15 amino acids. The clonotype was recovered from a woman under 30 in good health. The sequenced sample consisted of naive CD4+ T cells from blood. The V gene is TRBV7-8, the J gene TRBJ2-3, with 9 bases identical to TRBD2. CDR3 sequence reads: CASIRLAGAADTQYF. DNA of the CDR3: TGTGCCAGCATCCGCTTAGCGGGAGCCGCAGATACGCAGTATTTT.